This entry lists 23 T cell receptor beta chains sequenced from one sample in a study of tumor and adjacent non-tumor tissue in lung cancer. This sample's RNA came from whole unsorted tissue. This non-tumor lung sample came from over 3 cm beyond the tumor edge. Three rounds of nested PCR, following a modified ARM-PCR protocol, produced the TCRbeta library. One entry per CDR3 protein results from TCRdb running MiXCR on the multiplex PCR reads. The table has 60,000 or so distinct CDR3 sequences, around 64% seen once; the top ten hold 32%. Sequencing used distant non-tumor lung tissue. The receptors shown here come from a man between 65 and 85 years old with non-small cell lung cancer.

This chain joins TRBV11-2 and TRBJ2-1, with D perhaps assigned TRBD1 or TRBD2 (5 bases each). CDR1 is SGHAT, CDR2 FQNNGV, per germline. Trimming stripped 5 bases from V and 8 bases from J, with 22 bases between. The CDR3 sequence is 16 residues long. CDR3: CASSLPTARAVHEQFF. The CDR3 DNA reads as TGTGCCAGCAGCCTACCGACAGCGAGAGCGGTCCATGAGCAGTTCTTC.

With respect to this clonotype: As the CDR3 is not closed by the conserved phenylalanine or tryptophan, this likely results from a read error. Because the CDR3's place on the DNA is in doubt, the DNA is left out and the CDR3 is given as listed by TCRdb. The CDR3: CSLACVRDYEQYL. J is TRBJ2-7 and V is TRBV29-1; the table assigns TRBD1, which was not confirmed against the DNA. Germline CDR1 reads SQVTM; CDR2 reads ANQGSEA. The CDR3 length equals 13 residues, ends included.

Remarks on this clonotype: A junction end diverges from the germline sequence, so it may reflect a read error. V usage is TRBV6-1 and J usage is TRBJ2-6; maybe TRBD1 (6 bases). Germline V gene sequence: CDR1 MNHNS, CDR2 SASEGT. CDR3 length: 16 residues. CDR3 sequence reads: CASSAEDSSEADVPTF. As DNA, the CDR3 is TGTGCCAGCAGTGCCGAGGACAGCTCTGAGGCCGACGTCCCGACTTTC.

The table lists this clonotype with many counts. The rearrangement uses TRBV4-2 and TRBJ2-3, with unresolved D. This CDR3 region has 19 residues. Germline loops: CDR1 LGHNA, CDR2 YNFKEQ. Trimming pared 2 bases from V and 2 bases from J, leaving 23 bases between. The DNA for the CDR3 is TGTGCCAGCAGCCAATATGTTATATTGGAACAGCTCATCACAGATACGCAGTATTTT. It yields the protein CASSQYVILEQLITDTQYF.

The sample holds many counts of this clonotype. This chain uses TRBV10-3 with TRBJ1-5; TRBD1 might be the D (6 bases). The CDR3 has 14 residues. Germline CDR1 reads ENHRY; CDR2 reads SYGVKD. Trimming removed 9 bases from V and 3 bases from J, with 15 bases in between. CDR3 bases: TGTGCCATTGGGGGGGCAATGAACAATCAGCCCCAGCATTTT. It translates to CAIGGAMNNQPQHF.

Notes on this clonotype: Relative to the germline gene, one junction end is altered; a read error may explain this. The rearrangement links TRBV11-1 to TRBJ1-1; D unclear. This CDR3 is built from 13 residues. Germline lookup yields CDR1 SGHAT and CDR2 FQDESV (reference sequence). The chain's CDR3 is CVSIGRVNIGAFF. The CDR3, as DNA: TGTGTCAGCATAGGTCGGGTGAACATTGGAGCTTTCTTT.

About this clonotype itself: At one end, the junction sequence differs from germline, possibly due to a read error. The chain combines TRBV5-5 with TRBJ2-1, with D perhaps TRBD1 (6 bases). This CDR3 region has 15 residues. Germline V gene data show CDR1 as SGHKS and CDR2 as YYEKEE (reference sequence). The CDR3 DNA is TGTGCCAGCAGCTTACAGGGAAGCTCCTACAATGTGCAGTTATTC. Amino acids: CASSLQGSSYNVQLF.

As to this clonotype: One end of the junction varies from germline; a read error may be responsible. The chain combines TRBV4-1 with TRBJ2-7; D is possibly TRBD2 (5 bases). The germline V gene has CDR1 MGHRA and CDR2 YSYEKL. This CDR3 is 13 amino acids long. CDR3 loop: CASSQVGVYERYF. CDR3 nucleotides: TGCGCCAGCAGCCAAGTCGGGGTGTACGAGCGGTACTTC.

V is TRBV28 and J is TRBJ2-7, with D unclear. V was shortened by 8 bases and J by 6 bases, with 11 bases between the two germline ends. Germline V gene sequence: CDR1 MDHEN, CDR2 SYDVKM. The CDR3 covers 11 residues. CDR3: CASSGPLEQYF. CDR3 coding DNA: TGTGCCAGCTCTGGACCACTCGAGCAGTACTTC.

As to this clonotype: At one boundary the junction diverges from the germline segment, which might be a read error. V gene TRBV28 combines with J gene TRBJ2-1, with no clear D. Per germline, CDR1 MDHEN and CDR2 SYDVKM. This CDR3 has 13 residues. The CDR3 DNA reads TGTGCCAGCAGTTTCGGCTACTACAGTGAGCAGTTCTTC. This gives the protein CASSFGYYSEQFF.

This clonotype occurred many times. The chain employs TRBV4-2 and TRBJ2-3, with 7 bases matching TRBD2. The CDR3 contains 14 residues. Germline CDR1 is LGHNA and CDR2 is YNFKEQ. Trimming at V came to 7 bases and at J to 2 bases, leaving 6 bases not matched to a gene. CDR3 protein: CASNQRGVTDTQYF. The CDR3 DNA follows: TGTGCCAGCAACCAGCGGGGAGTCACAGATACGCAGTATTTT.

Worth noting for this clonotype: Just one base apart from a much larger clone, this may be a read error. V and J are TRBV6-1 and TRBJ1-2, with D perhaps TRBD1 (6 bases). The CDR3 extends over 12 amino acids. Germline V gene lookup returns CDR1 MNHNS and CDR2 SASEGT. CDR3 region: CASSGRGGGYAF. Written as DNA, the CDR3 is TGTGCCAGCAGTGGAAGAGGGGGTGGCTACGCCTTC.

Only one count was recorded for this clonotype. CDR3 coding DNA: TGTGCCAGCAGCGTAGGGGACAGGGCCTACGAGCAGTACTTC. Its protein product is CASSVGDRAYEQYF. This chain connects TRBV9 to TRBJ2-7, with 9 nucleotides matching TRBD1. Germline assignment: CDR1 SGDLS and CDR2 YYNGEE. This CDR3 spans 14 amino acids. J gave up 2 bases and V 0 bases, and 0 bases lay outside the gene matches.

The V and J genes are TRBV11-2 and TRBJ2-2; 7 bases fit TRBD2. J gave up 6 bases and V 8 bases, and 15 bases lay outside the gene matches. The germline V gene encodes CDR1 SGHAT and CDR2 FQNNGV. The CDR3 totals 16 residues. CDR3 nucleotides: TGTGCCAGCGGCTCAGACCGACTAGCCTCGGCCGGGGAGCTGTTTTTT. Its protein product is CASGSDRLASAGELFF.

Concerning this clonotype itself: Sequence at one end of the junction differs from germline and may be a read error. V is TRBV11-1 and J is TRBJ1-3; unclear D gene. This CDR3 region has 13 residues. Germline V gives CDR1 SGHAT, CDR2 FQDESV (reference sequence). This CDR3 is CANSSENGNTIYF. In nucleotides, the CDR3 is TGTGCCAACAGCTCGGAGAATGGAAACACCATATATTTT.

A note on this clonotype: A read error is possible here, since a much larger clone lies one base away. The V call is TRBV5-1, the J call TRBJ1-4; D remains unclear. CDR1 SGHRS and CDR2 YFSETQ come from the germline V gene. The CDR3 contains 15 residues. DNA of the CDR3: TGCGCCTGCAGCTTGGGTTTGCAGGCTAATGAAAAACTGTTTTTT. Translation: CACSLGLQANEKLFF.

On this clonotype itself: Just one base apart from a much larger clone, this may be a read error. The chain uses TRBV5-1 and TRBJ2-1; 9 bases align to TRBD2. This CDR3 contains 16 residues. The V gene's germline CDR1 is SGHRS and CDR2 YFSETQ. CDR3 sequence: CTSSRVALAGYNEQFF. CDR3 in DNA: TGCACCAGCAGCCGGGTGGCGCTAGCGGGATACAATGAGCAGTTCTTC.

In its sample, this clonotype was seen many times. The CDR3 nucleotides are TGTGCCAGCAGCCGGGGACAGATGAACACTGAAGCTTTCTTT. Translating it yields CASSRGQMNTEAFF. The V gene is TRBV12-3 or TRBV12-4, the J gene TRBJ1-1; TRBD1 matches 7 bases. The CDR3 runs to 14 residues. V gave up 6 bases and J gave up 0 bases; unmatched junction bases: 4.

In its sample, this clonotype was seen many times. This chain links TRBV4-2 with TRBJ2-1; 7 nucleotides align to TRBD2. The V segment lost 3 bases and the J segment 6 bases; nucleotides outside the gene matches: 5. The germline V gene encodes CDR1 LGHNA and CDR2 YNFKEQ. This CDR3 is built from 14 residues. This chain's CDR3 is CASSQPGTTNEQFF. In DNA, the CDR3 is TGTGCCAGCAGCCAGCCCGGGACTACCAATGAGCAGTTCTTC.

This clonotype appeared many times. The rearrangement joins TRBV6-1 to TRBJ1-5; 7 bases match TRBD1. There are 16 residues in the CDR3. Germline CDR1 reads MNHNS; CDR2 reads SASEGT. Losses at the gene ends were 6 bases for V and 3 bases for J; bases not matched to a gene: 11. The chain's CDR3 is CASRIQPGQLNQPQHF. CDR3 sequence (DNA): TGTGCCAGCAGGATACAACCGGGACAGCTCAATCAGCCCCAGCATTTT.

This clonotype was seen more than once but under ten times. Mismatch with germline at one junction end may stem from a read error. The V call is TRBV7-2, the J call TRBJ2-7, with TRBD2 as a possible D gene (5 bases). From germline, CDR1 is SGHTA and CDR2 FQGNSA. The CDR3 loop spans 13 amino acids. The CDR3 DNA sequence: TGTGCCAGCAACTTAGTAAGCGGCTACGAGCAGTACTTC. Encoded protein: CASNLVSGYEQYF.

In regard to this clonotype: A read error may explain this, as a much larger clone is one base away. V usage is TRBV12-3 or TRBV12-4 and J usage is TRBJ2-7; D is unclear. The CDR3 spans 13 residues. Trimming cost V 5 bases and J 2 bases, with 10 bases left between them. CDR3 sequence (DNA): TGTGCCAGCAGTAGAAGACCGGCCTACGAGCAGTACTTC. Protein product: CASSRRPAYEQYF.

Regarding this clonotype: At one end the junction does not follow the germline gene, possibly because of a read error. The chain links TRBV30 to TRBJ2-5, with D unresolved. This CDR3 has 14 amino acids. Germline V CDR1 and CDR2: GTSNPN, SVGIG (reference sequence). The CDR3 spells CAWGVQSGRETQYF. The CDR3 DNA reads as TGTGCCTGGGGTGTACAGAGTGGCCGTGAGACCCAGTACTTT.